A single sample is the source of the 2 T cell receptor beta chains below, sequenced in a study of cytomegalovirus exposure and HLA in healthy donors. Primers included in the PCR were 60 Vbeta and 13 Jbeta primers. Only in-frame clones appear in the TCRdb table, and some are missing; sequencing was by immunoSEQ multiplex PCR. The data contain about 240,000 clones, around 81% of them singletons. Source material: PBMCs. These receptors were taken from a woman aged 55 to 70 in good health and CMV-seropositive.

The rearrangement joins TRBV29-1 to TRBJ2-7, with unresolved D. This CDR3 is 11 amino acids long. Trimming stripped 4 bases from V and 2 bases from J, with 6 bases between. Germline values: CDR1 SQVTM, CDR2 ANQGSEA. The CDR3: CSVASPYEQYF. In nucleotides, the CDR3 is TGCAGCGTTGCTAGTCCCTACGAGCAGTACTTC.

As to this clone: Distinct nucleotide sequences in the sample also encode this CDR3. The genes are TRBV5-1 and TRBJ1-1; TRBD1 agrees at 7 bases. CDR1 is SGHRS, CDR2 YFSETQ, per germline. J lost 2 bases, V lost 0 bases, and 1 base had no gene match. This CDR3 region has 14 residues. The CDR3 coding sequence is TGCGCCAGCAGCTTGGAAGGGGGCAACACTGAAGCTTTCTTT. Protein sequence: CASSLEGGNTEAFF.